The 3 T cell receptor beta chains listed next were all sequenced from one sample in a study of tumor and adjacent non-tumor tissue in lung cancer listed by TCRdb under 2018. The library was produced with multiplex PCR. Data came from an Illumina HiSeq 2500. TCRbeta libraries were constructed through three rounds of nested PCR with primers (Table S4) according to protocols modified from ARM-PCR. TCRdb reran the public reads through fastp at Q25 and MiXCR, keeping productive beta chains. CDR3 protein duplicates are merged, each entry listing the most common genes and DNA. The sample table contains fewer than 85,000 distinct CDR3 sequences; only one count was recorded for around 77% of them. About 12% of the sample goes to the ten largest clones. RNA was isolated from bulk unsorted tissue, and RNA quality was assessed with a NanoDrop ND-1000 and an Agilent 2100. Sequenced sample: lung tumor tissue. The origin of the receptors is a woman aged 50 to 60 with non-small cell lung cancer.

On this clonotype itself: Germline and junction disagree at one end, which may indicate a read error. The V gene is TRBV4-1, the J gene TRBJ2-7; 10 bases map to TRBD2. CDR1 is MGHRA, CDR2 YSYEKL, per germline. The CDR3 totals 16 residues. CDR3 DNA: TGCGCCATCAGCCAAGATAGTAGCGGGAGGTACTACGAGCAGTACTTC. This encodes CAISQDSSGRYYEQYF.

Concerning this clonotype itself: A junction end diverges from the germline sequence, so it may reflect a read error. V usage is TRBV12-3 or TRBV12-4 and J usage is TRBJ1-5; D not certain. This CDR3 contains 15 residues. CDR3 region: CASSQPWTDNRPQHF. CDR3 sequence (DNA): TGTGCCAGCAGTCAGCCTTGGACTGACAATCGGCCCCAGCATTTT.

Points on this clonotype: A much larger clone lies a single base off, so this may be a read error. The chain employs TRBV20-1 and TRBJ1-1, with 11 bases aligning to TRBD1. V lost 4 bases, J lost 11 bases, and 12 bases stayed unmatched. This CDR3 is 14 amino acids long. CDR1 DFQATT and CDR2 SNEGSKA come from the germline V gene (reference sequence). The CDR3 protein is CSAKDRTGGAMAFF. The CDR3 nucleotides are TGCAGTGCTAAAGATAGGACAGGGGGCGCGATGGCTTTCTTT.